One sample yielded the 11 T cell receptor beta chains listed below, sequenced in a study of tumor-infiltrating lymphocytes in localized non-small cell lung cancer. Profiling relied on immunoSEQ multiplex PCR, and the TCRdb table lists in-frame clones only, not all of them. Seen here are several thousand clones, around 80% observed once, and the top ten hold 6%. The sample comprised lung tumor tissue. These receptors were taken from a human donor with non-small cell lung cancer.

CDR3 sequence reads: CASSTMGAQETQYF. The DNA of the CDR3 is TGCGCCAGCAGTACGATGGGGGCTCAAGAGACCCAGTACTTC. The rearrangement joins TRBV10-1 to TRBJ2-5, with D perhaps matching TRBD1 (6 bases). V gave up 5 bases and J gave up 2 bases, with 12 bases separating them. The germline CDR1 and CDR2 sequences are WNHNN and SYGVQD (reference sequence). The CDR3 covers 14 residues.

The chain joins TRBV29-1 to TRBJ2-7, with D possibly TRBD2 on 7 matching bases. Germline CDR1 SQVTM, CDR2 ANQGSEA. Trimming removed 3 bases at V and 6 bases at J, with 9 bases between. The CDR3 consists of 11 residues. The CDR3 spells CSVEGGREQYF. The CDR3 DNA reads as TGCAGCGTTGAGGGGGGGCGCGAGCAGTACTTC.

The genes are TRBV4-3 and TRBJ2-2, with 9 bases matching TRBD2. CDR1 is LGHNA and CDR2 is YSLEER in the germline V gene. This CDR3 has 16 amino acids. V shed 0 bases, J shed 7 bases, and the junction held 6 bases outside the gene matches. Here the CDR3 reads CASSQDRGLAGGELFF. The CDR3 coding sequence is TGCGCCAGCAGCCAAGATCGGGGACTAGCTGGCGGGGAGCTGTTTTTT.

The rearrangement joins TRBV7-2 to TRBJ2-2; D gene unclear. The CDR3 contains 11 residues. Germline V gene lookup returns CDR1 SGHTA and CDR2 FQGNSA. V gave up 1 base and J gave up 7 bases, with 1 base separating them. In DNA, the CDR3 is TGTGCCAGCAGCTTAGTCGGGGAGCTGTTTTTT. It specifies CASSLVGELFF.

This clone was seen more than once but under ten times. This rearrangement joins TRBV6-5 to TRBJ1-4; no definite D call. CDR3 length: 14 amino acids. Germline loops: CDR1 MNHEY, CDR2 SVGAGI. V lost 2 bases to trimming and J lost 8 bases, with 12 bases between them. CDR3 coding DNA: TGTGCCAGCAGTTACGGCCGGGTCGGAGAAAAACTGTTTTTT. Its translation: CASSYGRVGEKLFF.

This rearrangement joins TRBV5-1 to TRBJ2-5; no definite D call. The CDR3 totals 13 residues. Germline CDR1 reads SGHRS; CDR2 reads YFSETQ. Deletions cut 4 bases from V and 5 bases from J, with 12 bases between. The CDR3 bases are TGCGCCAGCAGCCCCGGCATCGGGGAGACCCAGTACTTC. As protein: CASSPGIGETQYF.

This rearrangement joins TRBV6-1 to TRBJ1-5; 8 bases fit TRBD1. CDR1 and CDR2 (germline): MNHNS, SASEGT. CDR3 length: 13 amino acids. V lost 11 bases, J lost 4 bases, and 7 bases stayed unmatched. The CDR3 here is CASRGTGNQPQHF. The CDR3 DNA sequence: TGTGCCTCACGGGGGACAGGAAATCAGCCCCAGCATTTT.

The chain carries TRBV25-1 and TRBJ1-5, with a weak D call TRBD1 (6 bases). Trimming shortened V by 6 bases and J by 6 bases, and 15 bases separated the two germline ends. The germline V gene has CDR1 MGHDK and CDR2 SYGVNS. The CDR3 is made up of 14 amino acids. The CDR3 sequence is CASSQTGKGQPQHF. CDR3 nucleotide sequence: TGTGCCAGCAGCCAAACAGGGAAGGGTCAGCCCCAGCATTTT.

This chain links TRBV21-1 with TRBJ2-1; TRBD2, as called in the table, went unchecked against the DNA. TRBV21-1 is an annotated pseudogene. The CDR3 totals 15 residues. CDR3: CASNPATRDYNEQFF. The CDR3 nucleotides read TGTGCCAGCAACCCCGCGACCCGGGATTACAATGAGCAGTTCTTC.

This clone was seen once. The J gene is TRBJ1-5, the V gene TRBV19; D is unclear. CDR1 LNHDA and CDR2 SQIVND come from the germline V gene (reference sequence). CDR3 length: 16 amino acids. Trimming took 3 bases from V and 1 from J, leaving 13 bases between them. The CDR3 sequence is CASSIRADLSNQPQHF. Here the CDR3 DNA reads TGTGCCAGTAGTATCCGGGCTGACTTAAGCAATCAGCCCCAGCATTTT.

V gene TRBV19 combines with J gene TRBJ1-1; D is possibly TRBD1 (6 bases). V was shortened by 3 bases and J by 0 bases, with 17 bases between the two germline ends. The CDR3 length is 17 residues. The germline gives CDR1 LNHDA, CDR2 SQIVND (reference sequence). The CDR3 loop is CASSIGSQGFMNTEAFF. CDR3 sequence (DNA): TGTGCCAGTAGTATTGGGTCACAGGGTTTTATGAACACTGAAGCTTTCTTT.